Described below is a single TCR beta chain sequence and its context. The antigen is undetermined. TCRdb re-called the reads with MiXCR, one entry per CDR3 protein. The sample consists of around 8,600 distinct CDR3 sequences, under 20% of them appearing once. This sample was taken from a study of liver allograft versus peripheral blood T cells. Looking at the study overall: Transplanted-liver T cell receptor repertoires were compared with recipients' peripheral blood repertoires. Study results and limitations: A difference was reportedly observed between T cell receptor repertoires inside liver allografts and those in peripheral blood.

The clonotype originates from a human patient who had a liver transplant. Part of the T cell pool may stem from the graft donor.

CDR3 protein: CAIRIRGYEQYF. CDR3 in DNA: TGTGCCATCAGGATTAGGGGCTACGAGCAGTACTTC. The chain carries TRBV10-3 and TRBJ2-7; tentatively, D is TRBD1 (5 bases). The CDR3 extends over 12 amino acids. The ends were cut back, 6 bases at V and 3 bases at J, with 9 bases in the middle. Germline V gene lookup returns CDR1 ENHRY and CDR2 SYGVKD.